Presented here are 19 T cell receptor beta chains from one specimen sequenced in a study of control samples from healthy donors and cancer patients. Data came from immunoSEQ multiplex PCR; TCRdb stores just in-frame clones and leaves some out. Of about 69,000 clones in the sample, more than 70% were seen once. The source material was PBMCs. These receptors were obtained from a man in his sixties with colorectal cancer.

The gene calls are TRBV5-1 and TRBJ1-1; a weak D match, TRBD1 (5 bases). The V end was cut by 0 bases, the J end by 1 base, with 10 bases between. Germline-derived CDR1 and CDR2 are SGHRS and YFSETQ. The CDR3 loop spans 15 amino acids. The CDR3 here is CASSLEGMGNTEAFF. CDR3 nucleotide sequence: TGCGCCAGCAGCTTGGAGGGGATGGGGAACACTGAAGCTTTCTTT.

The rearrangement uses TRBV5-4 and TRBJ1-2, with a tentative D call TRBD1 (6 bases). V dropped 0 bases and J dropped 3 bases, with 24 bases sitting between them. The CDR3 consists of 19 residues. Germline assignment: CDR1 SGHNT and CDR2 YYREEE (reference sequence). CDR3 loop: CASSLGGRGSLLGDYGYTF. CDR3 DNA: TGTGCCAGCAGCTTGGGAGGCAGGGGCTCCCTCTTGGGTGACTATGGCTACACCTTC.

The CDR3 is CASSPSWQGRYTIYF. CDR3 bases: TGTGCCAGCAGTCCATCGTGGCAGGGGAGGTACACCATATATTTT. The chain joins TRBV28 to TRBJ1-3, with D tentatively TRBD1 (6 bases). This CDR3 region has 15 residues. V lost 5 bases to trimming and J lost 8 bases, with 19 bases between them. From germline, CDR1 is MDHEN and CDR2 SYDVKM.

The J gene is TRBJ2-1, the V gene TRBV3-1 (or the pseudogene TRBV3-2); D is possibly TRBD2 (6 bases). The CDR3 is 12 amino acids. Trimming removed 11 bases from V and 5 bases from J, with 13 bases in between. Germline V CDR1 and CDR2: LGHDT, YNNKEL (reference sequence). CDR3 DNA sequence: TGTGCCTCTAGGCGGGGAAACAATGAGCAGTTCTTC. The encoded protein is CASRRGNNEQFF.

CDR3 in amino acids: CASSWGTKETQYF. The CDR3 DNA reads TGCGCCAGCAGCTGGGGGACAAAAGAGACCCAGTACTTC. The chain joins TRBV5-1 to TRBJ2-5; a weak D match, TRBD1 (6 bases). The V gene's germline CDR1 is SGHRS and CDR2 YFSETQ. Trimming shortened V by 3 bases and J by 3 bases, and 9 bases separated the two germline ends. There are 13 residues in the CDR3. The full variable domain, completed using reference TRBV5-1 and TRBJ2-5, is KAGVTQTPRYLIKTRGQQVTLSCSPISGHRSVSWYQQTPGQGLQFLFEYFSETQRNKGNFPGRFSGRQFSNSRSEMNVSTLELGDSALYLCASSWGTKETQYFGPGTRLLVL.

As to this clone: The same CDR3 is also encoded by other DNA sequences in this sample. The chain recombines TRBV7-9 with TRBJ2-7, with D perhaps matching TRBD1 or TRBD2 (6 bases each). V was cut by 5 bases and J by 5 bases, with 10 bases left in between. Germline V gene lookup returns CDR1 SEHNR and CDR2 FQNEAQ (reference sequence). The CDR3 length is 12 residues. This CDR3 reads CASSHGGNEQYF. DNA for the CDR3: TGTGCCAGCAGCCACGGGGGCAACGAGCAGTACTTC. Supplemented by reference TRBV7-9 and TRBJ2-7, the full variable domain reads DTGVSQNPRHKITKRGQNVTFRCDPISEHNRLYWYRQTLGQGPEFLTYFQNEAQLEKSRLLSDRFSAERPKGSFSTLEIQRTEQGDSAMYLCASSHGGNEQYFGPGTRLTVT.

This clone has just one count. V gene TRBV19 combines with J gene TRBJ1-2; D uncertain. V was pared by 7 bases and J by 0 bases, with 12 bases between. In germline, CDR1 is LNHDA, CDR2 SQIVND (reference sequence). The CDR3 has 14 residues. Here the CDR3 reads CASKREPTNYGYTF. CDR3 coding DNA: TGTGCCAGTAAAAGAGAGCCTACTAACTATGGCTACACCTTC. The full variable domain, its missing parts supplied by reference TRBV19 and TRBJ1-2, is DGGITQSPKYLFRKEGQNVTLSCEQNLNHDAMYWYRQDPGQGLRLIYYSQIVNDFQKGDIAEGYSVSREKKESFPLTVTSAQKNPTAFYLCASKREPTNYGYTFGSGTRLTVV.

The rearrangement joins TRBV6-1 to TRBJ2-2; tentative D call: TRBD2 (5 bases). V was cut by 0 bases and J by 1 base, with 6 bases left in between. The CDR3 extends over 15 amino acids. Germline CDR1 reads MNHNS; CDR2 reads SASEGT. The CDR3: CASSEASGNTGELFF. The CDR3 bases are TGTGCCAGCAGTGAAGCCAGCGGGAACACCGGGGAGCTGTTTTTT.

The rearrangement uses TRBV9 and TRBJ2-3; 8 positions match TRBD2. V was clipped by 4 bases and J by 0 bases; unmatched bases: 7. The CDR3 covers 16 residues. Germline V gives CDR1 SGDLS, CDR2 YYNGEE. The CDR3 region is CASSKRTSGSTDTQYF. The CDR3 coding sequence is TGTGCCAGCAGCAAACGAACTAGCGGTAGCACAGATACGCAGTATTTT.

This clone was detected once. This chain connects TRBV28 to TRBJ1-2; possible D gene TRBD1, 6 bases. The CDR3 has 13 amino acids. With 5 bases removed from V and 7 bases from J, the gap between germline ends came to 14 bases. Germline loops: CDR1 MDHEN, CDR2 SYDVKM. The CDR3 nucleotides read TGTGCCAGCAGTCCATTGACAGGTTCTGGCTACACCTTC. Translated, it gives CASSPLTGSGYTF.

A remark on this clone: One end of the junction varies from germline; a read error may be responsible. The J gene is TRBJ2-7, the V gene TRBV5-1; 8 positions agree with TRBD1. There are 14 residues in the CDR3. The germline V gene encodes CDR1 SGHRS and CDR2 YFSETQ. The CDR3 bases are TGCGCCAGCACCTTGGTGTCAGGGGGCCACGAGCAGTACTTC. This translates into CASTLVSGGHEQYF.

The J gene is TRBJ2-7, the V gene TRBV19; 7 bases fit TRBD1. The ends lost 10 bases at V and 0 bases at J; junction bases unmatched: 9. Germline V gene sequence: CDR1 LNHDA, CDR2 SQIVND (reference sequence). The CDR3 has 14 amino acids. CDR3 coding DNA: TGTGCCACCCGCCCCGACAGGGTCTCCTACGAGCAGTACTTC. Encoded protein: CATRPDRVSYEQYF.

This clone has a single count. The CDR3 spells CASSQDLWRYYNEQFF. The CDR3 DNA follows: TGCGCCAGCAGCCAAGATCTGTGGAGATACTACAATGAGCAGTTCTTC. The rearrangement uses TRBV4-1 and TRBJ2-1; unclear D gene. The CDR3 runs to 16 residues. Deletions cut 0 bases from V and 3 bases from J, with 12 bases between. Germline V lookup: CDR1 MGHRA, CDR2 YSYEKL.

The CDR3 reads CASSPRDPSYNEQFF. CDR3 sequence (DNA): TGTGCCAGCAGCCCTAGGGACCCCTCCTACAATGAGCAGTTCTTC. V is TRBV9 and J is TRBJ2-1; D tentatively fits TRBD1 or TRBD2 (5 bases each). This CDR3 is 15 amino acids long. The V gene's germline CDR1 is SGDLS and CDR2 YYNGEE. Trimming stripped 4 bases from V and 0 bases from J, with 11 bases between.

The chain has TRBV27 and TRBJ2-7, with 7 bases lining up with TRBD1. Germline CDR1 MNHEY, CDR2 SMNVEV (reference sequence). V trimming: 5 bases; J trimming: 1 base; junction bases outside the gene matches: 8. The CDR3 is 15 amino acids. The CDR3 is CASSPSGTVSYEQYF. CDR3 coding DNA: TGTGCCAGCAGTCCATCCGGGACAGTATCCTACGAGCAGTACTTC.

The chain has TRBV20-1 and TRBJ2-1; possibly TRBD1 for D (5 bases). The germline V gene has CDR1 DFQATT and CDR2 SNEGSKA (reference sequence). There are 13 residues in the CDR3. The V gene lost 3 bases and the J gene lost 0 bases, with 6 bases spanning the gap. CDR3 in amino acids: CSASQGSYNEQFF. The CDR3 nucleotides read TGCAGTGCTAGTCAGGGCTCCTACAATGAGCAGTTCTTC.

This clone showed up just once. The CDR3 DNA is TGTGCCAGCAGCTTGGGTGTCAGGGCGGGGGAGCAGCCCCAGCATTTT. The encoded protein is CASSLGVRAGEQPQHF. The V gene is TRBV5-6, the J gene TRBJ1-5; TRBD1 might be the D (5 bases). CDR1 and CDR2 (germline): SGHDT, YYEEEE. The V and J ends lost 0 bases and 7 bases respectively, with 17 bases between them. The CDR3 length is 16 residues.

This chain uses TRBV10-1 with TRBJ2-2; perhaps TRBD2 as D (7 bases). Looked up from germline, CDR1 is WNHNN and CDR2 is SYGVQD (reference sequence). The CDR3 has 18 residues. Trimming stripped 6 bases from V and 1 base from J, with 21 bases between. The CDR3 coding sequence is TGCGCCAGCAGAATCCTGGCGGGGGCGCCACAGAACACCGGGGAGCTGTTTTTT. Translating it yields CASRILAGAPQNTGELFF.

The gene calls are TRBV7-9 and TRBJ2-5; a possible D gene is TRBD2 (7 bases). The CDR3 length is 17 residues. Germline CDR1 SEHNR, CDR2 FQNEAQ (reference sequence). V was cut by 5 bases and J by 14 bases, with 33 bases left in between. The CDR3 region is CASSDGYNGGRFGDQYF. The CDR3 DNA reads TGTGCCAGCAGCGATGGTTATAACGGGGGGCGATTCGGGGACCAATACTTC.